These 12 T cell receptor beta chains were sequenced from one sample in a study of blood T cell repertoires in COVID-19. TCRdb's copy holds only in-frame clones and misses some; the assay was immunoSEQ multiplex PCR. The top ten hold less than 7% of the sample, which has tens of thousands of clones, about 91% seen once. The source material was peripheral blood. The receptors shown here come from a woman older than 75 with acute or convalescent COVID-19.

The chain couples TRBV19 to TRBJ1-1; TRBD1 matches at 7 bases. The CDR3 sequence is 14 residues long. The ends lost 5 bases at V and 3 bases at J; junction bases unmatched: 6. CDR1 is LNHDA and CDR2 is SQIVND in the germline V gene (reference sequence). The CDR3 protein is CASSYITGDTEAFF. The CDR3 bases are TGTGCCAGTAGTTACATAACAGGGGACACTGAAGCTTTCTTT. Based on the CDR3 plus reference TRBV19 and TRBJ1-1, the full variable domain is DGGITQSPKYLFRKEGQNVTLSCEQNLNHDAMYWYRQDPGQGLRLIYYSQIVNDFQKGDIAEGYSVSREKKESFPLTVTSAQKNPTAFYLCASSYITGDTEAFFGQGTRLTVV.

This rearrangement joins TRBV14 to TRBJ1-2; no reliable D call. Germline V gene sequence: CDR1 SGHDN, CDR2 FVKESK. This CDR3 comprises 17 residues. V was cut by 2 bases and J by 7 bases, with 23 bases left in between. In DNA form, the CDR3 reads TGTGCCAGCAGCCAACTCCCAGGAGGGCCCGCCCCCCGTGGCTACACCTTC. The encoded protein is CASSQLPGGPAPRGYTF.

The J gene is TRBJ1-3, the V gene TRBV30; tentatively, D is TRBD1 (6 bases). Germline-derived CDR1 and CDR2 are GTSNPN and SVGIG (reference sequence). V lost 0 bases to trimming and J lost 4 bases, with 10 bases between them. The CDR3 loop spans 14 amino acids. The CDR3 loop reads CAWSVQGGGNTIYF. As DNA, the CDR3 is TGTGCCTGGAGTGTACAAGGGGGAGGAAACACCATATATTTT.

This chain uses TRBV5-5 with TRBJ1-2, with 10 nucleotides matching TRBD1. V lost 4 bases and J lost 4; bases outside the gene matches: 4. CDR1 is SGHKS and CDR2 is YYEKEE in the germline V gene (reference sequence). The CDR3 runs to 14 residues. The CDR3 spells CASSGDRGLYGYTF. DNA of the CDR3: TGTGCCAGCAGCGGAGACAGGGGGCTCTATGGCTACACCTTC. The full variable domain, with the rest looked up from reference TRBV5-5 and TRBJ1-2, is DAGVTQSPTHLIKTRGQQVTLRCSPISGHKSVSWYQQVLGQGPQFIFQYYEKEERGRGNFPDRFSARQFPNYSSELNVNALLLGDSALYLCASSGDRGLYGYTFGSGTRLTVV.

The CDR3 DNA is TGTGCCAGCAGCTTGGCCAGCGGGGGCTACAATGAGCAGTTCTTC. It codes for CASSLASGGYNEQFF. The chain is built from TRBV7-2 and TRBJ2-1; 8 bases are a match to TRBD2. J lost 3 bases, V lost 3 bases, and 4 bases had no gene match. There are 15 residues in the CDR3. Germline loops: CDR1 SGHTA, CDR2 FQGNSA.

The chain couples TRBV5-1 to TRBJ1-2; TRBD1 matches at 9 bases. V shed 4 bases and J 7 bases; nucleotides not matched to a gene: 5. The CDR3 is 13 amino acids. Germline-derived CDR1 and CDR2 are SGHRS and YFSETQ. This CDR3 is CASSLGQGGGYTF. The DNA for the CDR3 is TGCGCCAGCAGCCTGGGACAGGGCGGTGGCTACACCTTC.

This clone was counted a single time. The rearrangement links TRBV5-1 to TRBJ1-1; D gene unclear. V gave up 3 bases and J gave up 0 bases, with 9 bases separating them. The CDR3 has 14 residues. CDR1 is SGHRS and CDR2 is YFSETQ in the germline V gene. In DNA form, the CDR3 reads TGCGCCAGCAGCTCCGAGTCTATGAACACTGAAGCTTTCTTT. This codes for CASSSESMNTEAFF.

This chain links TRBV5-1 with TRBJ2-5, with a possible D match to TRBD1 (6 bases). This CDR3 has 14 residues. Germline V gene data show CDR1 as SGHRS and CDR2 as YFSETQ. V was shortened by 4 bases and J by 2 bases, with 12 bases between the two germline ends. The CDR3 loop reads CASSQQGQQETQYF. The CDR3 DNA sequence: TGCGCCAGCAGCCAACAGGGACAACAAGAGACCCAGTACTTC.

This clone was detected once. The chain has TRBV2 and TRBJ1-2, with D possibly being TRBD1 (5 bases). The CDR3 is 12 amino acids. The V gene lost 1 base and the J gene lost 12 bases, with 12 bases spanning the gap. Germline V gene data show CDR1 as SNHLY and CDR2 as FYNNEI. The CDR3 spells CASSEDGRADTF. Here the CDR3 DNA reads TGTGCCAGCAGTGAAGATGGCAGGGCGGACACCTTC.

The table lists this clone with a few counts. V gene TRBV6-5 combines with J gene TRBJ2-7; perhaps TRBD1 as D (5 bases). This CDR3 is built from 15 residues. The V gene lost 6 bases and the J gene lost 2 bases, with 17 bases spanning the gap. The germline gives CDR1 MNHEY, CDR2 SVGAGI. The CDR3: CASRRQSQGPYEQYF. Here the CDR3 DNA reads TGTGCCAGCAGACGCCAGTCTCAGGGTCCCTACGAGCAGTACTTC.

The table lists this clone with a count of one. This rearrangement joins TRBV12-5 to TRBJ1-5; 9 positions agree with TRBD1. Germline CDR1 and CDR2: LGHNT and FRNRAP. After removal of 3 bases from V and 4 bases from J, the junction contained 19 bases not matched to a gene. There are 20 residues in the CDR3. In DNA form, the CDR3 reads TGTGCTAGTGGTTTCGTGTCGGGGACAGGGACTACGTACGTGAATCAGCCCCAGCATTTT. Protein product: CASGFVSGTGTTYVNQPQHF.

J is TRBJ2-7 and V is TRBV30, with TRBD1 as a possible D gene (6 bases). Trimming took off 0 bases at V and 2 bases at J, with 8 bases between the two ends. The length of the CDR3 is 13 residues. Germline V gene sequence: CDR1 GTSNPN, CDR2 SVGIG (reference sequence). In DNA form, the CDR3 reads TGTGCCTGGAGTGTAGGGGGAACCTACGAGCAGTACTTC. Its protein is CAWSVGGTYEQYF.